The entry that follows covers one T cell receptor beta chain sequence. Ten or more counts support this clonotype. This clone's antigen is unknown. Per-nucleotide qualities are absent, and no much larger clonotype sits a single base away. TCR beta VDJ combination and CDR3 sequence profiling used genomic DNA as the template. An Illumina HiSeq 2000 was used for TCR repertoire sequencing. As for how the authors treated the data: Repertoires were assessed using TRBV/TRBJ rearrangement plots, CDR3 size and DJ length profiles, and Simpson's diversity index. The immunodominant clone was defined as the most abundant DNA sequence in deep sequencing data. CDR3 amino acid sequences were screened for sharing across subjects and compared with published repertoires and the VDJdb database. The raw public data were reprocessed by TCRdb itself: fastp quality trimming at Q25, MiXCR clonotype calling, in-frame beta chains only. For every CDR3 protein sequence, its rows merge into one entry that carries the most common genes and DNA. The V and J calls shown here were made by TCRdb, not taken from the authors' results. The sample records approximately 220,000 distinct CDR3 sequences, approximately 51% of which are singletons. 15% to 20% of the sample is in the top ten clones.

This entry comes from a study of CD8+CD57+ T cells in acquired aplastic anemia (dated 2018 in TCRdb). Broadly, across the study: DNA extracted from sorted CD4+ and CD8+ cells had a mean of approximately 3.5 ug, with a range of roughly 0.2 to 30 ug. CD8+CD57+ expansion was defined as frequency above the mean frequency observed in healthy subjects.

Expansion of CD8+CD57+ cells had been shown by flow cytometry in the patients chosen for sequencing. Every patient had a diagnosis of severe acquired aplastic anemia based on International Study of Aplastic Anemia and Agranulocytosis and Camitta criteria. Patients had received no therapy at the time of blood sampling. TCR repertoires of sorted CD4+ and CD8+ blood T cells from severe aplastic anemia patients and healthy subjects were deep-sequenced in the study. Patients were enrolled under clinicaltrials.gov protocols 00001620, 01623167, 00001397, 00071045, 00081523 and 00961064 in the USA. Ficoll-Paque density gradient centrifugation was used to isolate peripheral blood mononuclear cells. Before DNA was extracted, CD4+ and CD8+ T cells were sorted using either FACS or magnetic beads. Here is what the overall study found, with its caveats: Some 27 CD8+ CDR3 sequences were found in both patients and controls but appeared to be highly expressed in patients and within the immunodominant clones of the patients. CD8+ Simpson's diversity did not differ significantly between patients and healthy controls (P=0.060).

This TCR derives from a human donor with aplastic anemia. The specimen was sorted CD4+, CD8+, or CD8+CD57+ T cells (not recorded which) from PBMCs.

The DNA reads as follows: TGTGCCAGCAGCCAGGCCATAGGGACTGGCACCTTC. Its translation is CASSQAIGTGTF. The sequence joins TRBV7-9 to TRBJ1-2; the D gene is perhaps TRBD1, on 5 matching bases. From the cysteine up to the phenylalanine, the CDR3 has a length of 12 residues. Just CDR3 DNA is preserved here, 36 bases in frame from base 1. The germline V gene (reference sequence) sets CDR1 to SEHNR and CDR2 to FQNEAQ. V loses 5 bases of germline sequence and J loses 13 bases, and the interval between the two ends is 17 bases.